The 2 T cell receptor beta chains below come from one sample, sequenced in a study of T cells in Graves' hyperthyroidism and ophthalmopathy. Template material for amplifying TCR beta CDR3 regions consisted of RNA transcripts. First-round RT-PCR targeting the TCR CDR3 was performed with the HTBI primer set. A single record per CDR3 protein comes from TCRdb applying MiXCR to the multiplex PCR reads. This table has under 550,000 distinct CDR3 sequences, about 20% appearing once. Sequenced material: blood. The receptors originated from a man between 40 and 49 years old with Graves' ophthalmopathy.

This clonotype was counted at least ten times. This chain connects TRBV7-3 to TRBJ2-7, with TRBD2 matching over 7 bases. Germline V gene data show CDR1 as SGHTA and CDR2 as FQGTGA. V trimming: 1 base; J trimming: 7 bases; junction bases outside the gene matches: 10. This CDR3 comprises 15 residues. DNA for the CDR3: TGTGCCAGCAGCTTAAATGCGGCGGGAGCGGGGGAGCAGTACTTC. Protein sequence: CASSLNAAGAGEQYF.

This clonotype was seen a handful of times. V is TRBV5-1 and J is TRBJ2-5; 9 nucleotides align to TRBD2. The junction had 5 bases not matched to a gene; V was cut back by 3 bases and J by 2 bases. Germline CDR1 reads SGHRS; CDR2 reads YFSETQ. The CDR3 has 15 residues. Here the CDR3 reads CASSSILAGQETQYF. The CDR3, as DNA: TGCGCCAGCAGCTCCATACTAGCGGGTCAAGAGACCCAGTACTTC.